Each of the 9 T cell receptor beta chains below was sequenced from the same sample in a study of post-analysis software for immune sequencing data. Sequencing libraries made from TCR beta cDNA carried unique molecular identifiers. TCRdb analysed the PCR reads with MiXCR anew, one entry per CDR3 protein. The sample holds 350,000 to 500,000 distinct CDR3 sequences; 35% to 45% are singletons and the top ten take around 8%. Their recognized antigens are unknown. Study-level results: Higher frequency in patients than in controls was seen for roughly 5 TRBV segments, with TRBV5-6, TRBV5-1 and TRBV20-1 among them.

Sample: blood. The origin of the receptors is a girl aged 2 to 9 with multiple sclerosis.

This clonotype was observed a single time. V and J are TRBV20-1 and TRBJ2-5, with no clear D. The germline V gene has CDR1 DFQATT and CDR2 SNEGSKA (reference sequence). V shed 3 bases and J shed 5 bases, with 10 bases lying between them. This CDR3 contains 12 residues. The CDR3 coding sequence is TGCAGTGCTAGCGGTCTTATCGAGACCCAGTACTTC. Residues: CSASGLIETQYF.

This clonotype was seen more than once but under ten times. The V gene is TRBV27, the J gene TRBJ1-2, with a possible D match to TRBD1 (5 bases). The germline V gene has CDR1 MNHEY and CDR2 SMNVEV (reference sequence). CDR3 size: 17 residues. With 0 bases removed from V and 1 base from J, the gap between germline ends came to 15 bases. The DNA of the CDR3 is TGTGCCAGCAGTTTATCGTTCCAGGGCCCCCTTAACTATGGCTACACCTTC. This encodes CASSLSFQGPLNYGYTF.

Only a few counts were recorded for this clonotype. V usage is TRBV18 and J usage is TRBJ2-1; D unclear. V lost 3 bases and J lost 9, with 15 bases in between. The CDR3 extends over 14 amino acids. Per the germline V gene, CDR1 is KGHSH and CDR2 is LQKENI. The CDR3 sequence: CASSPYTITGEQFF. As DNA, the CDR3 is TGTGCCAGCTCACCTTATACAATTACTGGTGAGCAGTTCTTC.

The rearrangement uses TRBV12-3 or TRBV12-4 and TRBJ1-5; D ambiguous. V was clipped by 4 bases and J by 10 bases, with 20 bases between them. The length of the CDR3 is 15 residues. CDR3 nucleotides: TGTGCCAGCAGTTCCGGAGGGTCCGCTTCCCAACCCCAGCATTTT. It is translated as CASSSGGSASQPQHF.

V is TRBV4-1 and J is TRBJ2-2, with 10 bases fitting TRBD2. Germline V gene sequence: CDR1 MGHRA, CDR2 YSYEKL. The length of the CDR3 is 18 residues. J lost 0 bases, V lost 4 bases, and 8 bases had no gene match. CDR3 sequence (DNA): TGCGCCAGCAGCCGGAGGGCTAGCGGGGGTTCGAACACCGGGGAGCTGTTTTTT. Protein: CASSRRASGGSNTGELFF.

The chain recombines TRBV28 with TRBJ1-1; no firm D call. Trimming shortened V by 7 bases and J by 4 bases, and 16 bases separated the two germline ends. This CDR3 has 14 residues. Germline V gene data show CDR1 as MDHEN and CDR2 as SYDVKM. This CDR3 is CASTFGLSGTEAFF. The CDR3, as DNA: TGTGCCAGCACCTTTGGCTTATCTGGCACTGAAGCTTTCTTT.

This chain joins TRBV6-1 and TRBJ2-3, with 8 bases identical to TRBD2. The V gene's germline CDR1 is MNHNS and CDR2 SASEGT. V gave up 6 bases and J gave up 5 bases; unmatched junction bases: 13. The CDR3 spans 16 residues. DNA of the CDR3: TGTGCCAGCAGCCCCCACCAGCGGGGGCGGGGAGATACGCAGTATTTT. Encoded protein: CASSPHQRGRGDTQYF.

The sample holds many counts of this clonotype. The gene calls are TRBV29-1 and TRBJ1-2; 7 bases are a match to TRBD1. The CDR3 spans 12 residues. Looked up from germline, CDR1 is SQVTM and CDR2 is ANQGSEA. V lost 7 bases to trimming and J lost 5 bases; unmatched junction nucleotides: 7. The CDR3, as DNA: TGCAGCGCCCAGGGACAGAAGTATGGCTACACCTTC. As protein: CSAQGQKYGYTF. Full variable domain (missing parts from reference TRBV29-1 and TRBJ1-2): SAVISQKPSRDICQRGTSLTIQCQVDSQVTMMFWYRQQPGQSLTLIATANQGSEATYESGFVIDKFPISRPNLTFSTLTVSNMSPEDSSIYLCSAQGQKYGYTFGSGTRLTVV.

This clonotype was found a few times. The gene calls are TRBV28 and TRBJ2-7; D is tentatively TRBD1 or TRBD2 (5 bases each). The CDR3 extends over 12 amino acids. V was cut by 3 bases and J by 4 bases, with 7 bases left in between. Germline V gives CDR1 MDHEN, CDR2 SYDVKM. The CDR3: CASSFWGYEQYF. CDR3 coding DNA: TGTGCCAGCAGTTTTTGGGGGTACGAGCAGTACTTC.